This TCR beta chain was documented in a study of early T cells in non-severe SARS-CoV-2 infection. General study points: In VDJdb matching, anti-spike CD8 responses were favored while private and CD4 specificities went missing.

This clonotype has a count of ten or more. Its matching antigen is unknown. Separate cDNA molecules each had unique molecular identifiers attached to them. In TCRdb, the 5' RACE reads were re-called with MiXCR into one record per CDR3 protein. The table includes approximately 100,000 distinct CDR3 sequences, approximately 15% detected once. The CDR3 covers 15 residues. Germline lookup yields CDR1 SGHDT and CDR2 YYEEEE. V lost 2 bases, J lost 9 bases, and 6 bases stayed unmatched. Sequencing was carried out using whole blood. The chain links TRBV5-6 to TRBJ2-1; 12 nucleotides align to TRBD2. This sequence was found in an adult who was a healthcare worker with PCR-confirmed SARS-CoV-2 infection or an uninfected control (not recorded which). The CDR3 DNA follows: TGTGCCAGCAGCTTCTGGACTAGCGGGAATTTTGAGCAGTTCTTC. It translates to CASSFWTSGNFEQFF. Full variable domain (rest looked up from reference TRBV5-6 and TRBJ2-1): DAGVTQSPTHLIKTRGQQVTLRCSPKSGHDTVSWYQQALGQGPQFIFQYYEEEERQRGNFPDRFSGHQFPNYSSELNVNALLLGDSALYLCASSFWTSGNFEQFFGPGTRLTVL.